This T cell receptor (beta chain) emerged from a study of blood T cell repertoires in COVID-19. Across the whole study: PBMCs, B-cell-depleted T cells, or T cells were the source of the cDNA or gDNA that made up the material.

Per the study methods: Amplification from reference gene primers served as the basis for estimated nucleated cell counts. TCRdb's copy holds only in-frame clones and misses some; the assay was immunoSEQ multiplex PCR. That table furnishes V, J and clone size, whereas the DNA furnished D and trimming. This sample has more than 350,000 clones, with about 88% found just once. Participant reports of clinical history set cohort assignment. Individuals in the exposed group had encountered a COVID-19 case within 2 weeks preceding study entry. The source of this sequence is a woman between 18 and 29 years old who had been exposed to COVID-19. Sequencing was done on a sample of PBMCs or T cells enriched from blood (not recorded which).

Here the CDR3 DNA reads TGTGCCAGCAGCTTAGCAGGAAACCAGCCCCAGCATTTT. Amino acids: CASSLAGNQPQHF. The chain employs TRBV13 and TRBJ1-5; D is unresolved. The CDR3 covers 13 residues. Germline assignment: CDR1 PRHDT and CDR2 FYEKMQ (reference sequence). The V and J ends lost 1 base and 7 bases respectively, with 8 bases between them.